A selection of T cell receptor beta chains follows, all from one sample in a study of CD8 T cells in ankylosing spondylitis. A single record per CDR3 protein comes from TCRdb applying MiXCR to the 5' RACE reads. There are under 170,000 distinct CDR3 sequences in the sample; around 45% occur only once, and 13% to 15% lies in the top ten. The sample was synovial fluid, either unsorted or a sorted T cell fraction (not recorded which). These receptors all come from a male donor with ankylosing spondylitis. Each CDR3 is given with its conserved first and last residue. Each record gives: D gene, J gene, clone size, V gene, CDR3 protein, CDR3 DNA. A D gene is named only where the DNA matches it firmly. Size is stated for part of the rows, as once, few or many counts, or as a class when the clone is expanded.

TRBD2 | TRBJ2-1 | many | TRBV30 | CAWARLADYNEQFF | TGTGCCTGGGCCCGACTAGCGGACTACAATGAGCAGTTCTTC
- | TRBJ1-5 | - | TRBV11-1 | CASSLAIEESLYNQPQHF | TGTGCCAGCAGCTTAGCTATCGAGGAGTCGCTATACAATCAGCCCCAGCATTTT
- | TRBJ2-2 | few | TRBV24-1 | CATSDTGNTGELFF | TGTGCCACCAGTGATACAGGCAACACCGGGGAGCTGTTTTTT
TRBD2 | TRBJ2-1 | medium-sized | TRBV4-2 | CASSPQGSGGANEQFF | TGTGCCAGCAGCCCCCAAGGTAGCGGGGGGGCCAATGAGCAGTTCTTC
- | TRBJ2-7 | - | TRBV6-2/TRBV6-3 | CASSPGTIQYF | TGTGCCAGCAGTCCCGGGACAATTCAGTACTTC
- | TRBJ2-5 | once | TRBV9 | CASSVGPPQETQYF | TGTGCCAGCAGCGTAGGACCCCCCCAAGAGACCCAGTACTTC
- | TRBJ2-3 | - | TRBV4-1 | CASSARQLTGDTQYF | TGCGCCAGCAGCGCCCGACAGCTCACGGGAGATACGCAGTATTTT
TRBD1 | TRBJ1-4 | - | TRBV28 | CASSLWDRRGEKLFF | TGTGCCAGCAGTTTATGGGACAGGAGGGGTGAAAAACTGTTTTTT
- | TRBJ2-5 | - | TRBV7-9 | CASSLEPVLQETQYF | TGTGCCAGCAGCTTAGAGCCGGTTCTCCAAGAGACCCAGTACTTC
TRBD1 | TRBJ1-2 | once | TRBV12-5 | CASGLSWTGNYGYTF | TGTGCTAGTGGTTTGTCCTGGACAGGGAACTATGGCTACACCTTC